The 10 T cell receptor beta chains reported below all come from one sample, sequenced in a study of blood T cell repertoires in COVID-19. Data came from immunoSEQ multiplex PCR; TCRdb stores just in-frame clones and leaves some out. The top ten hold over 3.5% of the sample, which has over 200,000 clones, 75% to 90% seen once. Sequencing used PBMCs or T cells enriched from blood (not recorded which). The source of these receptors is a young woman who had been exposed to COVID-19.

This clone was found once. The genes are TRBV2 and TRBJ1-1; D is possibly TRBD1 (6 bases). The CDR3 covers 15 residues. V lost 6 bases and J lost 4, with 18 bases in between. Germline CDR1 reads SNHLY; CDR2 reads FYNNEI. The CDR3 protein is CASRSQGTWVTEAFF. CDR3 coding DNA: TGTGCCAGCAGGTCACAGGGAACTTGGGTCACTGAAGCTTTCTTT. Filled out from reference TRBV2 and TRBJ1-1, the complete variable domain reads EPEVTQTPSHQVTQMGQEVILRCVPISNHLYFYWYRQILGQKVEFLVSFYNNEISEKSEIFDDQFSVERPDGSNFTLKIRSTKLEDSAMYFCASRSQGTWVTEAFFGQGTRLTVV.

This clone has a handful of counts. The CDR3 nucleotides are TGTGCCAGCAGCCGACTAGCGGGAGTGACCGGGGAGCTGTTTTTT. Its translation: CASSRLAGVTGELFF. The chain employs TRBV5-6 and TRBJ2-2; 12 bases fit TRBD2. This CDR3 region has 15 residues. V trimming: 4 bases; J trimming: 5 bases; junction bases outside the gene matches: 3. The germline CDR1 and CDR2 sequences are SGHDT and YYEEEE.

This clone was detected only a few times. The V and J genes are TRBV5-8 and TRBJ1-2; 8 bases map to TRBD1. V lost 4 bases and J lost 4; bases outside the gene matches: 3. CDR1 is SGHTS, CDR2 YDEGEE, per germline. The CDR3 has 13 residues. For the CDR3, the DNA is TGTGCCAGCAGCCGGACAGGGACCTATGGCTACACCTTC. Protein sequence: CASSRTGTYGYTF.

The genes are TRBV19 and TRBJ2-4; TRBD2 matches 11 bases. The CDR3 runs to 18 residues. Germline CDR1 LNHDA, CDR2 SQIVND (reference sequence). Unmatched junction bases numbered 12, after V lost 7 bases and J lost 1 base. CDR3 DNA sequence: TGTGCCAGTAAAGCGATAGCGGGAGGGCCCTCGGCCAAAAACATTCAGTACTTC. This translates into CASKAIAGGPSAKNIQYF.

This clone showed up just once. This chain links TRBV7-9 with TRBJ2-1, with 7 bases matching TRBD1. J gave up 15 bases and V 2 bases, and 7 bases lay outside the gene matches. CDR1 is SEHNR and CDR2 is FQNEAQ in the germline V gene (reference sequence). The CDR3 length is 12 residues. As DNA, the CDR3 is TGTGCCAGCAGCTTAAGTAAAGGGGGCGCGTTCTTC. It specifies CASSLSKGGAFF.

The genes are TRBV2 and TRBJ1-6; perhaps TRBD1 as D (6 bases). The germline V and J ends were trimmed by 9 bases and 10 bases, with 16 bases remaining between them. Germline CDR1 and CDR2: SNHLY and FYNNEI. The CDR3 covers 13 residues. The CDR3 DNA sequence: TGTGCCAGTTCTACAGGGATTAGATCACCCCTCCACTTT. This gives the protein CASSTGIRSPLHF.

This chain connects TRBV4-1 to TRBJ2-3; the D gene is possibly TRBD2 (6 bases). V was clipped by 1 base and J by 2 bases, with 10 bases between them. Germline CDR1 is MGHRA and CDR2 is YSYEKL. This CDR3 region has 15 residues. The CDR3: CASSQGGGTTDTQYF. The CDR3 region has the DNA TGCGCCAGCAGCCAAGGAGGCGGGACCACAGATACGCAGTATTTT.

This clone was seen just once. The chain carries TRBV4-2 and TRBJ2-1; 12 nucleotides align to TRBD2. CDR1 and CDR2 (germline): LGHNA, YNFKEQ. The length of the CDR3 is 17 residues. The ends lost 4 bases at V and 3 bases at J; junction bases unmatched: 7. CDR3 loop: CASSRLAGGPIYNEQFF. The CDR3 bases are TGTGCCAGCAGCCGGCTAGCGGGAGGGCCCATCTACAATGAGCAGTTCTTC.

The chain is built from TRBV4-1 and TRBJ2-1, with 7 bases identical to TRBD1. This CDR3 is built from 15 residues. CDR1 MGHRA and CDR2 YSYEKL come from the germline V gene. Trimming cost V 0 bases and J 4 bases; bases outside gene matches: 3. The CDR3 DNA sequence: TGCGCCAGCAGCCAAGAGGTGGGACAGTACAATGAGCAGTTCTTC. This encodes CASSQEVGQYNEQFF.

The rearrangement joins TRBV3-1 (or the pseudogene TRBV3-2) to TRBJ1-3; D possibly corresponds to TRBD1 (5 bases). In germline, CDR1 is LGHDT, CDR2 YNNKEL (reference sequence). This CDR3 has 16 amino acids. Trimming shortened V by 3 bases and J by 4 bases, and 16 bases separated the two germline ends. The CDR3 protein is CASSQGGGTSGNTIYF. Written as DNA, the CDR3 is TGTGCCAGCAGCCAGGGGGGTGGGACGTCCGGAAACACCATATATTTT.